The source of this T cell receptor beta chain is a study of T cell responses to AZD1222 COVID-19 vaccine. Looking at the study overall: The analysis combined second doses at about 4 or about 12 weeks. The study's findings and limits: White British donors predominated, females outnumbered males, and clonal diversity was possibly underestimated.

About this clone itself: Its antigen is not known.

Generated by immunoSEQ multiplex PCR, the TCRdb table keeps only in-frame clones and is missing some. The sample includes approximately 150,000 clones, approximately 92% of them seen just once. Germline-derived CDR1 and CDR2 are SEHNR and FQNEAQ (reference sequence). Deletions cut 2 bases from V and 4 bases from J, with 19 bases between. The CDR3 is 17 amino acids. This sequence was found in an adult in good health. Sequencing was performed on peripheral blood, taken on day 0 of AZD1222 vaccination. The rearrangement joins TRBV7-9 to TRBJ2-3, with D possibly being TRBD2 (5 bases). CDR3 protein: CASSLLSGLPGPDTQYF. In nucleotides, the CDR3 is TGTGCCAGCAGCTTACTAAGCGGTCTCCCAGGACCAGATACGCAGTATTTT.